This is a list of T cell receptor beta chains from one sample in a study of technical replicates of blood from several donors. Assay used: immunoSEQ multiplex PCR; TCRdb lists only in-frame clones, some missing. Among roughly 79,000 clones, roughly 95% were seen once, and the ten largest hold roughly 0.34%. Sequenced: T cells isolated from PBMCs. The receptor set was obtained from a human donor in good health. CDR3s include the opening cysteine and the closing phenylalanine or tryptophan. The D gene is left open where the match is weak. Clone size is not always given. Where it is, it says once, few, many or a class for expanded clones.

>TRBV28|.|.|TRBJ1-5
CASSNTPLGGNQPQHF
TGTGCCAGCAGCAATACCCCCCTAGGTGGCAATCAGCCCCAGCATTTT
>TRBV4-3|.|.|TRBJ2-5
CASSQDLAVLETQYF
TGCGCCAGCAGCCAAGATTTGGCGGTTTTGGAGACCCAGTACTTC
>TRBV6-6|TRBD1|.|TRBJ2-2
CASRLDRTTGELFF
TGTGCCAGTCGACTGGACAGGACGACCGGGGAGCTGTTTTTT
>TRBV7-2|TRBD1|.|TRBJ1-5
CASSLGQVGQPQHF
TGTGCCAGCAGCTTGGGACAGGTCGGTCAGCCCCAGCATTTT
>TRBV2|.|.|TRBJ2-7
CASGGGIYEQYF
TGTGCCAGCGGAGGTGGCATCTACGAGCAGTACTTC
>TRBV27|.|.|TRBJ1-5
CASSLWQGNQPQHF
TGTGCCAGCAGTTTATGGCAGGGCAATCAGCCCCAGCATTTT
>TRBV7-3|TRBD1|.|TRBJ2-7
CASSRTGTGNSYEQYF
TGTGCCAGCAGCCGGACCGGGACAGGGAACTCCTACGAGCAGTACTTC
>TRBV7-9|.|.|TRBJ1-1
CASSLDGRAEAFF
TGTGCCAGCAGCTTAGATGGGCGGGCTGAAGCTTTCTTT
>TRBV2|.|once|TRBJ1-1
CASSDRDHTEAFF
TGTGCCAGCAGTGACAGGGATCACACTGAAGCTTTCTTT
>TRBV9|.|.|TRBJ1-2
CASSDAVYGYTF
TGTGCCAGCAGCGATGCAGTCTATGGCTACACCTTC
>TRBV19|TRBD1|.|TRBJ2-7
CASSPNNRGVEQYF
TGTGCCAGTAGTCCCAACAACAGGGGGGTCGAGCAGTACTTC
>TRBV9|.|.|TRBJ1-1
CASSVDLNTEAFF
TGTGCCAGCAGCGTAGATTTAAACACTGAAGCTTTCTTT
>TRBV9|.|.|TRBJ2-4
CASSSRGPGRDIQYF
TGTGCCAGCAGCTCCCGAGGGCCTGGACGGGACATTCAGTACTTC
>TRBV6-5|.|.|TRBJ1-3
CASSYFGGARGNTIYF
TGTGCCAGCAGTTACTTTGGGGGCGCAAGAGGAAACACCATATATTTT
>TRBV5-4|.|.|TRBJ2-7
CASSLGGPDYEQYF
TGTGCCAGCAGCTTGGGGGGGCCCGACTACGAGCAGTACTTC
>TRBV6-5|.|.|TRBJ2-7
CASSQYAQGPYEQYF
TGTGCCAGCAGTCAATACGCCCAGGGTCCCTACGAGCAGTACTTC
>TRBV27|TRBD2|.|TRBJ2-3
CASRLAGETDTQYF
TGTGCCAGTAGACTAGCGGGAGAAACAGATACGCAGTATTTT
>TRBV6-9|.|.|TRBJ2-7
CASIGAYDYEQYF
TGTGCCAGCATTGGAGCGTACGACTACGAGCAGTACTTC
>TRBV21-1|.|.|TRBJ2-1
CASSKSGSHYNEQFF
TGTGCCAGCAGCAAAAGCGGGAGTCACTACAATGAGCAGTTCTTC
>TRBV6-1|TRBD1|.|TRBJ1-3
CASSGLPPGQHGNTIYF
TGTGCCAGCAGTGGTCTCCCCCCGGGACAGCATGGAAACACCATATATTTT
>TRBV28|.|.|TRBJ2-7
CASSLGRALYEQYF
TGTGCCAGCAGTTTAGGCAGGGCCCTTTACGAGCAGTACTTC
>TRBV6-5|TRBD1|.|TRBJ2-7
CASSYSRDRLFSEQYF
TGTGCCAGCAGTTACTCCCGGGACAGGCTTTTTTCCGAGCAGTACTTC
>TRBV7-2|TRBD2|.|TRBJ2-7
CASSLGTSGPTYEQYF
TGTGCCAGCAGCTTAGGAACTAGCGGGCCTACCTACGAGCAGTACTTC
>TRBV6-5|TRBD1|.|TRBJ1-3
CASSSSTGENTIYF
TGTGCCAGCAGTTCCTCGACAGGGGAAAACACCATATATTTT
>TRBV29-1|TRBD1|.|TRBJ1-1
CSARPGQITEAFF
TGCAGCGCGCGACCGGGACAGATTACTGAAGCTTTCTTT
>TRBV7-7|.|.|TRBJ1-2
CASSLDIYGYTF
TGTGCTAGCAGCTTAGACATCTATGGCTACACCTTC
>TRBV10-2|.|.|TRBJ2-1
CASSPGISNEQFF
TGCGCCAGCAGTCCGGGGATTAGCAATGAGCAGTTCTTC
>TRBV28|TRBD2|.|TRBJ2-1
CASSWAGGRYNEQFF
TGTGCCAGCAGTTGGGCGGGCGGGAGGTACAATGAGCAGTTCTTC
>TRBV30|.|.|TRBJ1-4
CAWSVLSGAREKLFF
TGTGCCTGGAGTGTACTTTCAGGGGCGAGGGAAAAACTGTTTTTT
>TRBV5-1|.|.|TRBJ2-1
CASSSLNEQFF
TGCGCCAGCAGCTCCCTAAATGAGCAGTTCTTC
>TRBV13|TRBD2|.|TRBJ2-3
CASSLEASGANTQYF
TGTGCCAGCAGCTTAGAAGCTAGCGGGGCAAATACGCAGTATTTT
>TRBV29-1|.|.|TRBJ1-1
CSVRDVTEAFF
TGCAGCGTGCGGGACGTTACTGAAGCTTTCTTT
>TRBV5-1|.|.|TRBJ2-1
CASSATGTSINEQFF
TGCGCCAGCAGCGCCACCGGGACTTCCATCAATGAGCAGTTCTTC
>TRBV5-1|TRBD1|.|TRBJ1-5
CASSPGQGGQPQHF
TGCGCCAGCAGCCCGGGACAGGGGGGTCAGCCCCAGCATTTT
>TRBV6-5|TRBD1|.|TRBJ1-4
CASSYGTDEKLFF
TGTGCCAGCAGTTACGGGACAGACGAAAAACTGTTTTTT
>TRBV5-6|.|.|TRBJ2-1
CASSLQGYNEQFF
TGTGCCAGCAGCTTGCAGGGTTACAATGAGCAGTTCTTC
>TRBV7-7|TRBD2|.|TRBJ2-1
CASSLGLENNEQFF
TGTGCTAGCAGCTTAGGACTAGAAAACAATGAGCAGTTCTTC
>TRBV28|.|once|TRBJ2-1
CASSLGGSGNNEQFF
TGTGCCAGCAGTCTTGGGGGGAGTGGGAACAATGAGCAGTTCTTC